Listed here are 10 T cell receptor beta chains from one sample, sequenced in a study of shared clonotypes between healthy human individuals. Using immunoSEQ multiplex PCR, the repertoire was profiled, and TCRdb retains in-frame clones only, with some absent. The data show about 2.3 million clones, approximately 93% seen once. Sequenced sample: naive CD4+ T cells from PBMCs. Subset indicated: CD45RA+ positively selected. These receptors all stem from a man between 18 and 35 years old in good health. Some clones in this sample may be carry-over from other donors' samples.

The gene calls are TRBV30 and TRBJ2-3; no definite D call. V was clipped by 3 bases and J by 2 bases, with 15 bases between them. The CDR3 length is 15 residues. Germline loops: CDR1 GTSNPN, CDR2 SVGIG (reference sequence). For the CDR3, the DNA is TGTGCCTGGAGCTTTCTGGGGATCCTCACAGATACGCAGTATTTT. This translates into CAWSFLGILTDTQYF. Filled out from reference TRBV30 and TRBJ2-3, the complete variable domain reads SQTIHQWPATLVQPVGSPLSLECTVEGTSNPNLYWYRQAAGRGLQLLFYSVGIGQISSEVPQNLSASRPQDRQFILSSKKLLLSDSGFYLCAWSFLGILTDTQYFGPGTRLTVL.

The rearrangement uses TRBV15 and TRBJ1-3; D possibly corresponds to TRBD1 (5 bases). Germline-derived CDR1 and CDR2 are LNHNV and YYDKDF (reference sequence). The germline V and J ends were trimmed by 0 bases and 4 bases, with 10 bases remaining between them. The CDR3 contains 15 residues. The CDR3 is CATSRDRVKGNTIYF. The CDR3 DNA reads TGTGCCACCAGCAGAGACAGGGTAAAGGGAAACACCATATATTTT. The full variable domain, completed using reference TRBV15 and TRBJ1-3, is DAMVIQNPRYQVTQFGKPVTLSCSQTLNHNVMYWYQQKSSQAPKLLFHYYDKDFNNEADTPDNFQSRRPNTSFCFLDIRSPGLGDTAMYLCATSRDRVKGNTIYFGEGSWLTVV.

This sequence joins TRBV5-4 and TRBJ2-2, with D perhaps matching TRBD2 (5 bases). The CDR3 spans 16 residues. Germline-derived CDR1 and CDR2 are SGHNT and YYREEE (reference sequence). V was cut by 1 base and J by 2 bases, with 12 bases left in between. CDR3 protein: CASSLIPGTNTGELFF. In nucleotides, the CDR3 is TGTGCCAGCAGCTTGATTCCGGGAACAAACACCGGGGAGCTGTTTTTT.

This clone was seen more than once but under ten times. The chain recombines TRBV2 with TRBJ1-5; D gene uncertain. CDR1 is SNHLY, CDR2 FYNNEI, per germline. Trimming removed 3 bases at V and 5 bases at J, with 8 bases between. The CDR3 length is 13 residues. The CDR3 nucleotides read TGTGCCAGCAGTGACATGAGCCATCAGCCCCAGCATTTT. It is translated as CASSDMSHQPQHF.

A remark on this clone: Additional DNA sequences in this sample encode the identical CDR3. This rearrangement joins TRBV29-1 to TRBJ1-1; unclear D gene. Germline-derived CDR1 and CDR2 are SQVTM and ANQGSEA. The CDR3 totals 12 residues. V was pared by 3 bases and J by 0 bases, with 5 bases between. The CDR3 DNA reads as TGCAGCGTTGATGGGGTGAACACTGAAGCTTTCTTT. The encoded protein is CSVDGVNTEAFF.

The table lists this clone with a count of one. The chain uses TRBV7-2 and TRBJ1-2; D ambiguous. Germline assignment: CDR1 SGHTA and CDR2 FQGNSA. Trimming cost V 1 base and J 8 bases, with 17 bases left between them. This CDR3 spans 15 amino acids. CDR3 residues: CASSLVLIGMKGYTF. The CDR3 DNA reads TGTGCCAGCAGCTTAGTGTTGATAGGGATGAAGGGCTACACCTTC.

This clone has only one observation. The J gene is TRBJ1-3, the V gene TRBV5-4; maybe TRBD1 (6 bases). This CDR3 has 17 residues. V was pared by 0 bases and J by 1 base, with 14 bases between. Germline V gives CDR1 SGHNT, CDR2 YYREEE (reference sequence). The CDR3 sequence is CASSLAGTSPSGNTIYF. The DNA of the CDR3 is TGTGCCAGCAGCTTGGCCGGGACATCCCCTTCTGGAAACACCATATATTTT.

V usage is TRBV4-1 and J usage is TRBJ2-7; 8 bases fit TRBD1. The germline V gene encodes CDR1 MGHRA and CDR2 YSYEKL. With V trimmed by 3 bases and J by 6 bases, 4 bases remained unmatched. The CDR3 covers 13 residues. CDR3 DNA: TGCGCCAGCAGCCAGGAACAGGGGGGCGAGCAGTACTTC. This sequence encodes CASSQEQGGEQYF.

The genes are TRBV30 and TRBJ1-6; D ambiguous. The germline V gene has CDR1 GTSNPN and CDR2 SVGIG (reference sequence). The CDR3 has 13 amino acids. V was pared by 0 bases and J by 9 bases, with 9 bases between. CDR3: CAWSVRRASPLHF. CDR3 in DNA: TGTGCCTGGAGTGTACGTCGAGCTTCACCCCTCCACTTT.

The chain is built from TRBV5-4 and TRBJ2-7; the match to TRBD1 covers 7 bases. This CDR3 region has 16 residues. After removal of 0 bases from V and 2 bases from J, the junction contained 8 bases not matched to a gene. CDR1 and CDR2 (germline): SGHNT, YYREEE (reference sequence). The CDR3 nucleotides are TGTGCCAGCAGCTTGGGTACCCGACAGGGTACCTACGAGCAGTACTTC. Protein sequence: CASSLGTRQGTYEQYF.